This paragraph covers one T cell receptor beta chain sequence. Its antigen is as yet unknown. This sample was taken from a study of PD-1 blockade in classical Hodgkin lymphoma. Study results and limitations: Complete responders possessed baseline diversity comparable to newly diagnosed patients. Reported findings placed baseline TCR diversity lower in newly diagnosed patients (compared with healthy donors). Significant TCR diversity gains by C4D1 occurred in CD4+ but not CD8+ cells.

Time point meaning: cycle 4 day 1 (C4D1), after five to seven weeks of nivolumab. Patients all relapsed after autologous stem cell transplantation, and there was variation in brentuximab vedotin exposure. Responses achieved at best were complete response, partial response or progressive disease. The table came from immunoSEQ multiplex PCR; TCRdb's copy has only in-frame clones and leaves some out. Here the sample spans tens of thousands of clones, 85% to 90% being singletons. CDR1 and CDR2 (germline): MGHRA, YSYEKL. The length of the CDR3 is 13 residues. Trimming removed 2 bases from V and 3 bases from J, with 8 bases in between.

This chain joins TRBV4-1 and TRBJ2-7; D ambiguous. The receptor comes from a human donor with classical Hodgkin lymphoma. The specimen comprised peripheral blood mononuclear cells (PBMCs), sampled before the fourth cycle of nivolumab. The CDR3 DNA reads as TGCGCCAGCAGCCAACCAGAGAACTACGAGCAGTACTTC. Protein product: CASSQPENYEQYF.